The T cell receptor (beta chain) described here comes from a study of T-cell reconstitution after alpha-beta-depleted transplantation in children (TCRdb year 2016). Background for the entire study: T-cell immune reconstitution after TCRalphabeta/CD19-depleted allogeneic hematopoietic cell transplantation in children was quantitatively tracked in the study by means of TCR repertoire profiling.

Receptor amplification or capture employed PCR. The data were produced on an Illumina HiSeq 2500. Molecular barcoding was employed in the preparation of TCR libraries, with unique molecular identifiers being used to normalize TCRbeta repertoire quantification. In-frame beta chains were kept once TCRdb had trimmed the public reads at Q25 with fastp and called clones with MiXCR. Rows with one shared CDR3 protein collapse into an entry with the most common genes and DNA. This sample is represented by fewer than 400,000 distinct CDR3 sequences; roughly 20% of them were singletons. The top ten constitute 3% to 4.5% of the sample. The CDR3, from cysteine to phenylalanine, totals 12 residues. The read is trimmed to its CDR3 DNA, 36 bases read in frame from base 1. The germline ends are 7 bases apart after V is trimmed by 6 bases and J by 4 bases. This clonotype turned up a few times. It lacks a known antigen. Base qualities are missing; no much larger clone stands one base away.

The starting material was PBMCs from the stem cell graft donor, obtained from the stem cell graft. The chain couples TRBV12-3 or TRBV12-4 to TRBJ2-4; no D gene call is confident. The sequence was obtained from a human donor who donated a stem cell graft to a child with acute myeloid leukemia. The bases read TGTGCCAGCAGGGGCACTAAAAACATTCAGTACTTC. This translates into CASRGTKNIQYF.